The 15 T cell receptor beta chains reported below all come from one sample, sequenced in a study of cytomegalovirus exposure and HLA in healthy donors. The study ran its PCR with 60 Vbeta and 13 Jbeta primers. The protocol was immunoSEQ multiplex PCR, while the TCRdb copy is restricted to in-frame clones and leaves out a portion. The data contain roughly 180,000 clones, about four fifths of them seen just once; the ten biggest clones take up about 2.9%. The sample was PBMCs. Receptors originate from a male donor in good health and CMV-seronegative.

The chain recombines TRBV5-1 with TRBJ2-3; D may be TRBD1 (5 bases). The length of the CDR3 is 15 residues. Germline V gene lookup returns CDR1 SGHRS and CDR2 YFSETQ. Trimming cost V 0 bases and J 2 bases, with 10 bases left between them. The CDR3 DNA reads TGCGCCAGCAGCTTGGCCAGGGTTTCCACAGATACGCAGTATTTT. Translated, it gives CASSLARVSTDTQYF.

The chain employs TRBV19 and TRBJ1-2; D unclear. The CDR3 has 12 amino acids. CDR1 and CDR2 (germline): LNHDA, SQIVND (reference sequence). V was clipped by 4 bases and J by 6 bases, with 9 bases between them. CDR3 region: CASSTVENGYTF. In nucleotides, the CDR3 is TGTGCCAGTAGTACCGTAGAAAATGGCTACACCTTC.

V is TRBV10-3 and J is TRBJ1-5, with D perhaps TRBD1 (5 bases). The germline V and J ends were trimmed by 8 bases and 6 bases, with 17 bases remaining between them. The germline V gene encodes CDR1 ENHRY and CDR2 SYGVKD. The CDR3 extends over 14 amino acids. CDR3 nucleotide sequence: TGTGCCATCCGGGGCGGGGGAGCGGGTCAGCCCCAGCATTTT. Protein product: CAIRGGGAGQPQHF.

The chain links TRBV28 to TRBJ1-4, with 10 bases aligning to TRBD1. V was pared by 6 bases and J by 7 bases, with 5 bases of the junction left unmatched. The germline V gene has CDR1 MDHEN and CDR2 SYDVKM. The CDR3 runs to 14 residues. CDR3 sequence reads: CASRTGGAVEKLFF. CDR3 in DNA: TGTGCCAGCAGGACAGGGGGCGCGGTTGAAAAACTGTTTTTT.

This chain links TRBV4-2 with TRBJ1-2; D remains ambiguous. V lost 1 base and J 0 bases, leaving 12 bases between the germline ends. The CDR3 sequence is 16 residues long. The V gene's germline CDR1 is LGHNA and CDR2 YNFKEQ. CDR3 sequence (DNA): TGTGCCAGCAGCCAAGTGCAGGCCCTGACTAACTATGGCTACACCTTC. It encodes CASSQVQALTNYGYTF.

The gene calls are TRBV7-3 and TRBJ2-5; 8 nucleotides agree with TRBD1. The germline V gene has CDR1 SGHTA and CDR2 FQGTGA. The CDR3 runs 16 residues. The V and J ends lost 5 bases and 5 bases, in that order; junction bases with no gene match: 13. The DNA of the CDR3 is TGTGCCAGCAGCGCCACCCCAGGGGGCCAGGGCGAGACCCAGTACTTC. Protein: CASSATPGGQGETQYF.

This chain uses TRBV6-6 with TRBJ1-5; possibly TRBD1 for D (6 bases). This CDR3 has 16 residues. Germline assignment: CDR1 MNHNY and CDR2 SVGAGI (reference sequence). V was pared by 5 bases and J by 0 bases, with 14 bases between. In nucleotides, the CDR3 is TGTGCCAGCAGTCTCCGTCCAGGGGATAGCAATCAGCCCCAGCATTTT. It specifies CASSLRPGDSNQPQHF.

The chain couples TRBV11-2 to TRBJ2-1, with D tentatively TRBD1 (6 bases). Between the trimmed V and J ends, which lost 3 bases and 2 bases, there was a span of 14 bases. The CDR3 consists of 16 residues. Germline-derived CDR1 and CDR2 are SGHAT and FQNNGV. CDR3 region: CASSLDRRTAYNEQFF. The CDR3 DNA sequence: TGTGCCAGCAGCTTGGATCGACGGACAGCCTACAATGAGCAGTTCTTC. Combining the CDR3 with reference TRBV11-2 and TRBJ2-1 gives the whole variable domain EAGVAQSPRYKIIEKRQSVAFWCNPISGHATLYWYQQILGQGPKLLIQFQNNGVVDDSQLPKDRFSAERLKGVDSTLKIQPAKLEDSAVYLCASSLDRRTAYNEQFFGPGTRLTVL.

The genes are TRBV27 and TRBJ2-7; D possibly corresponds to TRBD1 (5 bases). Trimming pared 3 bases from V and 5 bases from J, leaving 11 bases between. CDR3 length: 13 residues. Germline assignment: CDR1 MNHEY and CDR2 SMNVEV (reference sequence). Written as DNA, the CDR3 is TGTGCCAGCAGTTTGGGCAGGGCCAACGAGCAGTACTTC. The encoded protein is CASSLGRANEQYF.

The rearrangement uses TRBV6-5 and TRBJ2-1, with 11 bases that match TRBD2. This CDR3 spans 15 amino acids. The germline V gene has CDR1 MNHEY and CDR2 SVGAGI. Trimming cost V 0 bases and J 9 bases; bases outside gene matches: 4. Here the CDR3 reads CASSYSGTSGFEQFF. CDR3 nucleotide sequence: TGTGCCAGCAGTTACTCCGGGACTAGCGGTTTTGAGCAGTTCTTC.

The chain recombines TRBV6-1 with TRBJ1-1; TRBD1 agrees at 9 bases. There are 14 residues in the CDR3. V gave up 8 bases and J gave up 0 bases; unmatched junction bases: 4. Germline CDR1 and CDR2: MNHNS and SASEGT. CDR3 in amino acids: CASRTGALNTEAFF. The CDR3 DNA reads as TGTGCCAGCCGGACAGGGGCGCTGAACACTGAAGCTTTCTTT.

The rearrangement links TRBV4-3 to TRBJ2-1; D gene ambiguous. Per germline, CDR1 LGHNA and CDR2 YSLEER. The CDR3 has 15 residues. Trimming left V 2 bases short and J 0 bases short, with 8 bases between. CDR3 in DNA: TGCGCCAGCAGCCAACTGAGGAACTCCTACAATGAGCAGTTCTTC. This gives the protein CASSQLRNSYNEQFF.

The rearrangement uses TRBV6-5 and TRBJ1-5; 9 bases align to TRBD1. With 9 bases clipped from V and 6 bases from J, the junction kept 3 bases outside the gene matches. The germline CDR1 and CDR2 sequences are MNHEY and SVGAGI. The CDR3 length is 12 residues. CDR3 sequence: CARGTGSQPQHF. The CDR3 DNA reads as TGTGCCAGGGGGACAGGGAGTCAGCCCCAGCATTTT.

V gene TRBV6-5 combines with J gene TRBJ1-2; D is perhaps TRBD1 (5 bases). The germline gives CDR1 MNHEY, CDR2 SVGAGI. Trimming stripped 6 bases from V and 0 bases from J, with 14 bases between. This CDR3 is 15 amino acids long. The CDR3 loop is CASRAATAANYGYTF. DNA of the CDR3: TGTGCCAGCAGGGCGGCGACAGCAGCTAACTATGGCTACACCTTC.

This clone was observed a handful of times. This chain uses TRBV19 with TRBJ2-7, with 7 positions matching TRBD2. Looked up from germline, CDR1 is LNHDA and CDR2 is SQIVND (reference sequence). The CDR3 runs to 14 residues. V dropped 2 bases and J dropped 6; count of bases not matched to a gene: 7. CDR3 region: CASSIRGEGAEQYF. The CDR3, as DNA: TGTGCCAGTAGTATAAGAGGGGAGGGTGCCGAGCAGTACTTC. Together with reference TRBV19 and TRBJ2-7, the CDR3 gives the full variable domain: DGGITQSPKYLFRKEGQNVTLSCEQNLNHDAMYWYRQDPGQGLRLIYYSQIVNDFQKGDIAEGYSVSREKKESFPLTVTSAQKNPTAFYLCASSIRGEGAEQYFGPGTRLTVT.